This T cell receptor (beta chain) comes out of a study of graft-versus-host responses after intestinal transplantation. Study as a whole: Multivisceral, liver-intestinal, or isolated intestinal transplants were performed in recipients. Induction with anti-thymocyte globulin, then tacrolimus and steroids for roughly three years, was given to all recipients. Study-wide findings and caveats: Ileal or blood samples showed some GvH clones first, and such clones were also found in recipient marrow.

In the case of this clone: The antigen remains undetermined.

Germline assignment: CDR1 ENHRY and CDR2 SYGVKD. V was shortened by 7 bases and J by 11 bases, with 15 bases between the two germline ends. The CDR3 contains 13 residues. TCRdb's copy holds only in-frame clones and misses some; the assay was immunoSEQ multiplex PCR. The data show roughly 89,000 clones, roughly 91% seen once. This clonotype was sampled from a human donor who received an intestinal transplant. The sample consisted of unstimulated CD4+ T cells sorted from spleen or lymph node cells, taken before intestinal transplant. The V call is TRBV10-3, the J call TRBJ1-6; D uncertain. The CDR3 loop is CAITPGLGAPLHF. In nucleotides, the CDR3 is TGTGCCATCACTCCAGGACTGGGTGCACCCCTCCACTTT.